The TCR beta chain under discussion was sequenced for a study of glioma-infiltrating T cells. Study-wide results and caveats: Tissue and blood shared very few CDR3 sequences. Non-neoplastic patients had below-expected tissue-blood divergence, while all gliomas exceeded expectation.

Per germline, CDR1 SGHVS and CDR2 FQNEAQ. J lost 6 bases, V lost 5 bases, and 5 bases had no gene match. This CDR3 region has 14 residues. This clonotype was recorded many times. As yet, its antigen is unknown. Amplification of TCR alpha and beta CDR3 regions from RNA used iRepertoire nested multiplex PCR. One-step reverse transcription and amplification started from around 100-400 ng of tissue mRNA or PBMC total RNA. TCRdb itself ran the multiplex PCR reads through MiXCR, one entry per CDR3 protein. Of about 190,000 distinct CDR3 sequences in the sample, roughly 32% were seen once. This receptor was taken from a human donor with low-grade glioma or glioblastoma, undergoing nonglioma brain surgery, or in good health (not recorded which). Sequencing was done on a sample of glioma tissue, nonneoplastic brain tissue, or PBMCs (not recorded which). The chain has TRBV7-8 and TRBJ2-1; TRBD1 matches at 9 bases. CDR3 amino acids: CASSGYRGLNEQFF. In nucleotides, the CDR3 is TGTGCCAGCAGCGGATACAGGGGGCTCAATGAGCAGTTCTTC.